These 2 T cell receptor beta chains share one sample of origin, sequenced in a study of response to subunit inactivated influenza vaccine. From the RT-PCR reads, TCRdb called clonotypes with MiXCR, one entry per CDR3 protein. The table lists hundreds of thousands of distinct CDR3 sequences, approximately 14% of them singletons, with 11% in the top ten. The sequenced sample was PBMCs from blood, obtained 11 to 12 days after vaccination. These receptors were obtained from a man aged 45 to 65 who received an inactivated influenza vaccine.

This clonotype was detected only a few times. J is TRBJ2-3 and V is TRBV27, with 7 bases that match TRBD2. Per the germline V gene, CDR1 is MNHEY and CDR2 is SMNVEV (reference sequence). CDR3 length: 15 residues. V lost 5 bases, J lost 7 bases, and 12 bases stayed unmatched. Here the CDR3 reads CASSPISGPGYTQYF. The CDR3 nucleotides read TGTGCCAGCAGTCCGATTAGCGGGCCAGGATATACGCAGTATTTT.

The chain joins TRBV19 to TRBJ1-2, with TRBD1 as a possible D gene (5 bases). V lost 8 bases and J lost 2, with 12 bases in between. The CDR3 has 13 amino acids. Germline loops: CDR1 LNHDA, CDR2 SQIVND (reference sequence). The chain's CDR3 is CASRGRGNYGYTF. CDR3 in DNA: TGTGCCAGTCGTGGGAGGGGCAACTATGGCTACACCTTC.